This T cell receptor (beta chain) was retrieved from a study of shared clonotypes between healthy human individuals. Across the study: Each donor contributed plates that comprised three CD4 naive, three CD4 memory, two CD8 naive and one CD8 memory. Whole-study findings and limits: Clonotypes that were shared across several donors made up around 5% of naive CD4 clonotypes.

The germline V and J ends were trimmed by 0 bases and 4 bases, with 9 bases remaining between them. The CDR3 runs 14 residues. From germline, CDR1 is SGHRS and CDR2 YFSETQ. The assay was carried out at the deep level. Template for every sorted-subset replicate PCR totaled about 0.2 ug DNA, some 30,000 T cell genomes. Sequencing used immunoSEQ multiplex PCR; TCRdb keeps in-frame clones, though not all of them. The repertoire holds millions of clones, with 90% to 95% as singletons. On this clone: Antigen: not known.

The V call is TRBV5-1, the J call TRBJ2-3, with D perhaps matching TRBD2 (6 bases). The TCR comes from a man aged 18 to 29 in good health. The sample comprised naive CD4+ T cells sorted from blood. Sample subset: CD45RA+ positively selected. The CDR3 DNA is TGCGCCAGCAGCTTGGTGTGGGGGGCAGATACGCAGTATTTT. Amino acids: CASSLVWGADTQYF.